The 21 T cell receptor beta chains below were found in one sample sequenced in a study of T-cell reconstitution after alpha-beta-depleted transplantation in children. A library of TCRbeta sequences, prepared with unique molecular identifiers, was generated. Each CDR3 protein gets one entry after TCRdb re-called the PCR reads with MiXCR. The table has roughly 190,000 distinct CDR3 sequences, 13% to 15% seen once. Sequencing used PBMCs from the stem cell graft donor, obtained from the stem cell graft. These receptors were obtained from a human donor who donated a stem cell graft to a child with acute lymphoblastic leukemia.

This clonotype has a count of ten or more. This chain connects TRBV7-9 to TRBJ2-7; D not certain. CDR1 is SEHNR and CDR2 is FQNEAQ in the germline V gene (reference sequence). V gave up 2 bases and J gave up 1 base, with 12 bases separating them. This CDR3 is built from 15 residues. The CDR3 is CASSLPRRSSYEQYF. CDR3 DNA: TGTGCCAGCAGCTTACCGCGACGGAGTTCCTACGAGCAGTACTTC.

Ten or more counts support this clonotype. DNA of the CDR3: TGTGCCAGCAAGCTGGATGGAGCCCCCACCGGGGAGCTGTTTTTT. Its protein product is CASKLDGAPTGELFF. The V call is TRBV12-3 or TRBV12-4, the J call TRBJ2-2; D gene ambiguous. The V gene lost 7 bases and the J gene lost 4 bases, with 16 bases spanning the gap. CDR3 size: 15 residues.

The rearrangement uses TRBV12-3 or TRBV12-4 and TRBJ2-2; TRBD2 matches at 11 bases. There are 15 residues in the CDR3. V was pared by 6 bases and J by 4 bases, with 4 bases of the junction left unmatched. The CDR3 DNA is TGTGCCAGCAGCCCTCTAGCGGGAGGCACCGGGGAGCTGTTTTTT. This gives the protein CASSPLAGGTGELFF.

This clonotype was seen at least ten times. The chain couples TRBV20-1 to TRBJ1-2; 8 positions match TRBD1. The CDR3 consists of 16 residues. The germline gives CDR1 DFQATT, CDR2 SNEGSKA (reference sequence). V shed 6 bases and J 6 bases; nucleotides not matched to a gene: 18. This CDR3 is CSATTGQGWVEHGYTF. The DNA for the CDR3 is TGCAGTGCGACGACCGGACAGGGATGGGTCGAACATGGCTACACCTTC.

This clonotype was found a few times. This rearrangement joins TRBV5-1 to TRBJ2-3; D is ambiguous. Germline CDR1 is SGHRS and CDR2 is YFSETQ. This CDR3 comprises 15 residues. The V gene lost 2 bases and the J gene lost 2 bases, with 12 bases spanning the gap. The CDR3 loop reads CASSFSGPHTDTQYF. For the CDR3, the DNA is TGCGCCAGCAGCTTTTCTGGTCCCCACACAGATACGCAGTATTTT.

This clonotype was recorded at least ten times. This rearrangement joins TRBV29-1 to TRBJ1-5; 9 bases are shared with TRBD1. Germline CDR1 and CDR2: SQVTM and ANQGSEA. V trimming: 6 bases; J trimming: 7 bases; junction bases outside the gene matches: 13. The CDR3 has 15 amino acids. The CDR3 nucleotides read TGCAGCGTCAGTCCCGGGACAGGGTCCGGACAGCCCCAGCATTTT. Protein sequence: CSVSPGTGSGQPQHF.

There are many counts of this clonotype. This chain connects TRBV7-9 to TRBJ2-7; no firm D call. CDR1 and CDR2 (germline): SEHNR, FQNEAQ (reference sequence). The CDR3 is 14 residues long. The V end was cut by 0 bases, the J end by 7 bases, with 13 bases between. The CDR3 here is CASSLASGWGEQYF. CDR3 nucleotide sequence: TGTGCCAGCAGCTTAGCGTCCGGGTGGGGAGAGCAGTACTTC.

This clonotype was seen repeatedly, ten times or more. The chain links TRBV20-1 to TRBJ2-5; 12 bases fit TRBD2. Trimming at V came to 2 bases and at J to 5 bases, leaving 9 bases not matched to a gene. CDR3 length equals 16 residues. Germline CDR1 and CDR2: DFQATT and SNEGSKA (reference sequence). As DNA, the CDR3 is TGCAGTGCTAGAAGCGCTAGCGGGAGGGCGTGGGAGACCCAGTACTTC. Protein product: CSARSASGRAWETQYF.

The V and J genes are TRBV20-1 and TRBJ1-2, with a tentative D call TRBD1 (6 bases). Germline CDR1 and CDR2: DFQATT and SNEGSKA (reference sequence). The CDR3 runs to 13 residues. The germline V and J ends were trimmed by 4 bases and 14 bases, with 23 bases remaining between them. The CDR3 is CSAIGGGEDRQTF. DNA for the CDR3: TGCAGTGCTATCGGGGGGGGAGAGGACAGACAAACCTTC.

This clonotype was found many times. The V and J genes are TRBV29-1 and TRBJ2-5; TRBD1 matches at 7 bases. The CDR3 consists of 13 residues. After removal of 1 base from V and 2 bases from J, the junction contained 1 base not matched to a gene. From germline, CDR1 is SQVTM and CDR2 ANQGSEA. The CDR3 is CSVEGTGQETQYF. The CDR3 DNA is TGCAGCGTTGAAGGGACAGGTCAAGAGACCCAGTACTTC.

CDR3 bases: TGCAGCGTTAGGGAGGATGAAGCTTTCTTT. This translates into CSVREDEAFF. The chain uses TRBV29-1 and TRBJ1-1; no firm D call. This CDR3 is 10 amino acids long. Trimming cost V 5 bases and J 7 bases, with 8 bases left between them. The V gene's germline CDR1 is SQVTM and CDR2 ANQGSEA.

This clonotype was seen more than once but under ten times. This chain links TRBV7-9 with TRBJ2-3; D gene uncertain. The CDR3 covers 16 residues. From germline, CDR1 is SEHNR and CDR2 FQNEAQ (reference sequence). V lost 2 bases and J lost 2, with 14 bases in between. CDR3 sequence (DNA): TGTGCCAGCAGCTTACCAACTACAGTAGACACAGATACGCAGTATTTT. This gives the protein CASSLPTTVDTDTQYF.

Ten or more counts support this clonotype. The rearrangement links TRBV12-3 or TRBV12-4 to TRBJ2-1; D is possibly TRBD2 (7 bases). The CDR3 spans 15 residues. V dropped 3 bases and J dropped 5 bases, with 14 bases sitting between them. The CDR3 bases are TGTGCCAGCAGTTTCGGGGGGCGAGGAAACAATGAGCAGTTCTTC. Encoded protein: CASSFGGRGNNEQFF.

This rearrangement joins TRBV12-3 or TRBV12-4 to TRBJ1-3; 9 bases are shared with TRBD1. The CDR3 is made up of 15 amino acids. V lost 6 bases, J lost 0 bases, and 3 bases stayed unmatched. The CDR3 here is CASRLQGASGNTIYF. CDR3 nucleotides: TGTGCCAGCAGGTTACAGGGGGCCTCTGGAAACACCATATATTTT.

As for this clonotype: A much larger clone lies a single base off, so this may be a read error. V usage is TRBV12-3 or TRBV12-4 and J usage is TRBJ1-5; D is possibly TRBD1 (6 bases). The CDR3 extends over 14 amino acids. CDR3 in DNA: TGTGCCGGCAGTCAGCACAGGGGCAATCAGCCCCAGCATTTT. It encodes CAGSQHRGNQPQHF.

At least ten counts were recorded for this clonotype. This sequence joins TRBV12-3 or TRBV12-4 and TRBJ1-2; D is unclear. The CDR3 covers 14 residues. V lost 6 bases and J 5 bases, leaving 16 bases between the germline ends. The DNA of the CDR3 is TGTGCCAGCAGAGAGGCCGGAGCGAGGTATGGCTACACCTTC. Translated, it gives CASREAGARYGYTF.

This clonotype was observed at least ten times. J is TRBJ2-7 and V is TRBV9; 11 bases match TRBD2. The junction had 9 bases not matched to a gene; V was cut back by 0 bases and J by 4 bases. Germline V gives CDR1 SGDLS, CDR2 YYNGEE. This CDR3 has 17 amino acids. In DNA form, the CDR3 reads TGTGCCAGCAGCGTAGGATCCGGGACTAGCGGAGCATACGAGCAGTACTTC. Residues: CASSVGSGTSGAYEQYF.

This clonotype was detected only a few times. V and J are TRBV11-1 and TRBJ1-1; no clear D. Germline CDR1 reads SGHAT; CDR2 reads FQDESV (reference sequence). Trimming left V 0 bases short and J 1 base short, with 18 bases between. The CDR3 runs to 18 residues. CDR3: CASSLARREEGENTEAFF. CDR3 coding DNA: TGTGCCAGCAGCTTAGCGCGGAGGGAAGAGGGTGAGAACACTGAAGCTTTCTTT.

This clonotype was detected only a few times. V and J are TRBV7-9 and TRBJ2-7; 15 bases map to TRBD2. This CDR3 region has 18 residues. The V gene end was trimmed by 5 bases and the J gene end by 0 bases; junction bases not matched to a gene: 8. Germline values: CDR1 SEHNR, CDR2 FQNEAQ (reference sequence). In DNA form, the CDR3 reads TGTGCCAGCAGCCGCTGGGGGACTAGCGGGGGGAGCTCCTACGAGCAGTACTTC. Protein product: CASSRWGTSGGSSYEQYF. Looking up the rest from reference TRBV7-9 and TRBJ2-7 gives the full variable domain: DTGVSQNPRHKITKRGQNVTFRCDPISEHNRLYWYRQTLGQGPEFLTYFQNEAQLEKSRLLSDRFSAERPKGSFSTLEIQRTEQGDSAMYLCASSRWGTSGGSSYEQYFGPGTRLTVT.

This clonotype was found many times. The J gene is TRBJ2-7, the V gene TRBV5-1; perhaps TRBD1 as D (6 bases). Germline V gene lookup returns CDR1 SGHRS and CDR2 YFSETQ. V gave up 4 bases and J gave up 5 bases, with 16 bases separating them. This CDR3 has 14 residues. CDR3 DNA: TGCGCCAGCAGCACCCGGACAGCCCTGGACGAGCAGTACTTC. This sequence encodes CASSTRTALDEQYF.

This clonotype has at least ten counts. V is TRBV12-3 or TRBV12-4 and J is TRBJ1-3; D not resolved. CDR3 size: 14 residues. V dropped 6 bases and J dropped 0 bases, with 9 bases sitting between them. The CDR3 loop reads CASRIQFSGNTIYF. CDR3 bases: TGTGCCAGCAGGATTCAATTCTCTGGAAACACCATATATTTT.